This T cell receptor beta chain was captured in a study of shared clonotypes between healthy human individuals. Study as a whole: Donor composition was a couple of women and a few men, aged 18 to 49.

Germline-derived CDR1 and CDR2 are SEHNR and FQNEAQ (reference sequence). V gave up 5 bases and J gave up 7 bases, with 9 bases separating them. The CDR3 runs to 12 residues. Profiling relied on immunoSEQ multiplex PCR, and the TCRdb table lists in-frame clones only, not all of them. Of approximately 2.5 million clones listed, approximately 93% were seen once; the top ten hold approximately 0.36%. The source material was naive CD4+ T cells from PBMCs. Subset given: CD45RA+ positively selected. This TCR came from a man between 18 and 29 years old in good health. Some clones in this sample may be carry-over from other donors' samples. The chain employs TRBV7-9 and TRBJ1-5; no firm D call. CDR3 DNA: TGTGCCAGCAGCCTAGGGAGCCAGCCCCAGCATTTT. Its translation is CASSLGSQPQHF.